This T cell receptor beta chain was found in a study of OX40 agonist ivuxolimab in advanced cancers. Study conclusions and caveats: Averaged across samples, CD8+ T cells carried more expanded clones than CD4+ did.

Profiling relied on immunoSEQ multiplex PCR, and the TCRdb table lists in-frame clones only, not all of them. The table lists tens of thousands of clones, about 87% of them singletons. Comment on this clone: Its antigen is not identified.

This clonotype was obtained from an adult with an advanced solid tumor such as melanoma, head and neck, liver or kidney cancer. The sample consisted of CD4+ or CD8+ T cells sorted from blood, taken in a trial of the OX40 agonist ivuxolimab.

This chain's CDR3 is CASSQPGGDNEQFF. DNA for the CDR3: TGTGCCAGCAGCCAACCCGGAGGCGACAATGAGCAGTTCTTC. The rearrangement links TRBV4-2 to TRBJ2-1; tentatively, D is TRBD2 (5 bases). V lost 2 bases to trimming and J lost 5 bases, with 10 bases between them. CDR1 and CDR2 from the germline V gene are LGHNA and YNFKEQ. The CDR3 spans 14 residues.